The TCR beta chain described here comes from a study of T cell responses to AZD1222 COVID-19 vaccine. The CDR3 is 15 amino acids. CDR1 SGHTS and CDR2 YDEGEE come from the germline V gene. The V and J ends lost 4 bases and 8 bases, in that order; junction bases with no gene match: 10. Clones were sequenced by immunoSEQ multiplex PCR, and TCRdb holds only the in-frame ones, with some missing. The sample records hundreds of thousands of clones, around 93% being singletons. The receptor was isolated from an adult in good health. The V call is TRBV5-8, the J call TRBJ1-1; 11 bases are shared with TRBD1. Sequences were derived from peripheral blood, sampled on day 0 of MenACWY control vaccination. This CDR3 reads CASSRSGTGGWEAFF. DNA for the CDR3: TGTGCCAGCAGCCGATCCGGGACAGGGGGTTGGGAAGCTTTCTTT.